These 29 T cell receptor beta chains share one sample of origin, sequenced in a study of T cell repertoires in cytomegalovirus infection. TCRdb analysed the reads with MiXCR anew, one entry per CDR3 protein. The sample includes around 300,000 distinct CDR3 sequences, 9.5% of them seen just once. The sequencing input was PBMCs. Receptors were obtained from a human donor in good health (CMV status not recorded). Some clones in this sample may be carry-over from other donors' samples.

This clonotype was counted only a few times. The V gene is TRBV7-8, the J gene TRBJ2-1; 8 bases match TRBD2. The trim removed 6 bases at V and 3 bases at J, leaving 19 bases unmatched. This CDR3 has 19 amino acids. Germline-derived CDR1 and CDR2 are SGHVS and FQNEAQ. The CDR3 loop is CASSWDVGRTSSFYNEQFF. CDR3 sequence (DNA): TGTGCCAGCAGTTGGGACGTCGGCCGGACTAGCAGCTTCTACAATGAGCAGTTCTTC.

This clonotype has a handful of counts. The rearrangement links TRBV5-1 to TRBJ1-1; 7 bases are a match to TRBD1. J lost 7 bases, V lost 4 bases, and 13 bases had no gene match. CDR3 size: 15 residues. Germline V CDR1 and CDR2: SGHRS, YFSETQ. CDR3 sequence (DNA): TGCGCCAGCAGCCCAGATTTCGGCCCAGGGGGTGAAGCTTTCTTT. Amino acids: CASSPDFGPGGEAFF.

This clonotype was observed at least ten times. V and J are TRBV12-3 or TRBV12-4 and TRBJ2-1, with 14 bases matching TRBD2. The CDR3 is made up of 15 amino acids. V trimming: 6 bases; J trimming: 6 bases; junction bases outside the gene matches: 4. The CDR3 region has the DNA TGTGCCAGCAGACGAGGGACTAGCGGGGGCAATGAGCAGTTCTTC. Encoded protein: CASRRGTSGGNEQFF.

This clonotype has only a few counts. The J gene is TRBJ2-4, the V gene TRBV6-5; D gene ambiguous. Germline V gene sequence: CDR1 MNHEY, CDR2 SVGAGI. The CDR3 has 15 residues. Trimming cost V 0 bases and J 1 base, with 7 bases left between them. The CDR3 protein is CASSYSGFAKNIQYF. CDR3 in DNA: TGTGCCAGCAGTTACTCAGGTTTTGCCAAAAACATTCAGTACTTC.

This clonotype was detected only a few times. V gene TRBV4-3 combines with J gene TRBJ2-1; 9 bases fit TRBD2. The CDR3 loop spans 17 amino acids. The germline V gene has CDR1 LGHNA and CDR2 YSLEER. V trimming: 0 bases; J trimming: 6 bases; junction bases outside the gene matches: 9. CDR3 protein: CASSQDDTGTSINEQFF. DNA of the CDR3: TGCGCCAGCAGCCAAGACGACACCGGGACTAGCATCAATGAGCAGTTCTTC.

Remarks on this clonotype: A read error may explain this, as a much larger clone is one base away. This is likely a read error, given that the CDR3 carries no conserved phenylalanine or tryptophan at its end. The chain carries TRBV25-1 and TRBJ1-4; the D is unclear. V was shortened by 9 bases and J by 8 bases, with 13 bases between the two germline ends. The CDR3 contains 12 residues. Germline V gene lookup returns CDR1 MGHDK and CDR2 SYGVNS. The CDR3 DNA reads as TGTGCCAGTCGCGCCTCAATCGAAAAACTGTTTATT. This translates into CASRASIEKLFI.

This clonotype was counted at least ten times. This CDR3 reads CASSTRTSGDTDTQYF. The CDR3 DNA sequence: TGTGCCAGCAGCACAAGGACTAGCGGGGATACAGATACGCAGTATTTT. The rearrangement links TRBV7-8 to TRBJ2-3, with 12 bases fitting TRBD2. J lost 3 bases, V lost 5 bases, and 6 bases had no gene match. This CDR3 has 16 residues. Germline CDR1 SGHVS, CDR2 FQNEAQ.

This rearrangement joins TRBV28 to TRBJ2-2, with 8 nucleotides matching TRBD2. V shed 4 bases, J shed 7 bases, and the junction held 11 bases outside the gene matches. Germline assignment: CDR1 MDHEN and CDR2 SYDVKM. The CDR3 runs to 16 residues. For the CDR3, the DNA is TGTGCCAGCAGTTCTCCCGGACTAGCCCGCGGCGGGGAGCTGTTTTTT. It codes for CASSSPGLARGGELFF.

This clonotype was seen only a few times. The V and J genes are TRBV14 and TRBJ1-4; 12 bases align to TRBD1. The CDR3 loop spans 15 amino acids. Germline CDR1 SGHDN, CDR2 FVKESK. V lost 4 bases, J lost 8 bases, and 5 bases stayed unmatched. DNA for the CDR3: TGTGCCAGCAGCCGAGGGGACAGGGGGCAAGAAAAACTGTTTTTT. Its protein product is CASSRGDRGQEKLFF.

This clonotype was recorded a few times. The chain has TRBV20-1 and TRBJ1-6; 7 bases are a match to TRBD1. Germline V lookup: CDR1 DFQATT, CDR2 SNEGSKA (reference sequence). The CDR3 is 13 residues long. V gave up 6 bases and J gave up 7 bases; unmatched junction bases: 6. CDR3 bases: TGCAGTGCCCCCGGGACAGCAAATTCACCCCTCCACTTT. This encodes CSAPGTANSPLHF.

This clonotype turned up a few times. The chain combines TRBV14 with TRBJ2-3, with a possible D match to TRBD2 (6 bases). Trimming stripped 0 bases from V and 6 bases from J, with 13 bases between. Germline V gene sequence: CDR1 SGHDN, CDR2 FVKESK. The CDR3 totals 15 residues. Here the CDR3 reads CASSQEGGRGDTQYF. The CDR3 nucleotides read TGTGCCAGCAGCCAAGAAGGCGGACGGGGGGATACGCAGTATTTT.

This clonotype is a singleton in its sample. A junction end diverges from the germline sequence, so it may reflect a read error. The V call is TRBV28, the J call TRBJ1-6, with 8 bases matching TRBD1. The germline V gene has CDR1 MDHEN and CDR2 SYDVKM. The CDR3 is made up of 16 amino acids. The CDR3 loop reads CASSNRGYSYDSPLHF. The CDR3 DNA follows: TGTGCCAGCAGTAACAGGGGGTACTCCTATGATTCACCCCTCCACTTT.

V usage is TRBV28 and J usage is TRBJ2-7; TRBD1 aligns across 7 bases. Germline V gene lookup returns CDR1 MDHEN and CDR2 SYDVKM. V trimming: 4 bases; J trimming: 6 bases; junction bases outside the gene matches: 12. The CDR3 loop spans 15 amino acids. The CDR3 loop reads CASSSSQGVLGEQYF. For the CDR3, the DNA is TGTGCCAGCAGTTCGTCCCAGGGGGTGCTCGGCGAGCAGTACTTC. Filled out from reference TRBV28 and TRBJ2-7, the complete variable domain reads DVKVTQSSRYLVKRTGEKVFLECVQDMDHENMFWYRQDPGLGLRLIYFSYDVKMKEKGDIPEGYSVSREKKERFSLILESASTNQTSMYLCASSSSQGVLGEQYFGPGTRLTVT.

The chain links TRBV7-2 to TRBJ1-1; unclear D gene. CDR1 and CDR2 from the germline V gene are SGHTA and FQGNSA. CDR3 length equals 16 residues. The ends were cut back, 1 base at V and 0 bases at J, with 12 bases in the middle. The CDR3 coding sequence is TGTGCCAGCAGCTTAGTTGGATGGGCCATGAACACTGAAGCTTTCTTT. Its translation: CASSLVGWAMNTEAFF.

The table lists this clonotype with many counts. The V call is TRBV7-2, the J call TRBJ2-3, with 9 bases that match TRBD1. V was pared by 6 bases and J by 2 bases, with 6 bases of the junction left unmatched. The germline V gene encodes CDR1 SGHTA and CDR2 FQGNSA. The CDR3 runs 15 residues. The CDR3, as DNA: TGTGCCAGCAGTAGACAGGGGGTAACCACAGATACGCAGTATTTT. This gives the protein CASSRQGVTTDTQYF.

The V call is TRBV20-1, the J call TRBJ2-7, with D hard to call. The CDR3 contains 14 residues. Germline loops: CDR1 DFQATT, CDR2 SNEGSKA (reference sequence). V was trimmed by 3 bases and J by 0 bases, leaving 12 bases between them. The CDR3 DNA follows: TGCAGTGCTAGTGCACTCGTCGGCTCCTACGAGCAGTACTTC. Amino acid sequence: CSASALVGSYEQYF.

The table lists this clonotype with many counts. The genes are TRBV7-2 and TRBJ2-7; D is unclear. V was cut by 5 bases and J by 2 bases, with 16 bases left in between. CDR1 is SGHTA and CDR2 is FQGNSA in the germline V gene. There are 15 residues in the CDR3. The CDR3 reads CASSLLTSRPYEQYF. The CDR3 region has the DNA TGTGCCAGCAGCCTACTTACATCCCGGCCCTACGAGCAGTACTTC.

This clonotype showed up just a few times. The chain is built from TRBV6-5 and TRBJ2-2; 7 positions match TRBD2. V dropped 0 bases and J dropped 2; count of bases not matched to a gene: 9. This CDR3 spans 18 amino acids. Looked up from germline, CDR1 is MNHEY and CDR2 is SVGAGI. CDR3 in DNA: TGTGCCAGCAGTTACTCGAGCGGGGCAGCCTTTAACACCGGGGAGCTGTTTTTT. Its translation is CASSYSSGAAFNTGELFF.

The chain links TRBV29-1 to TRBJ2-4; D gene uncertain. The CDR3 consists of 11 residues. Germline CDR1 SQVTM, CDR2 ANQGSEA. The V and J ends lost 5 bases and 6 bases respectively, with 8 bases between them. The CDR3 loop is CSVFKGNIQYF. The CDR3 DNA is TGCAGCGTTTTCAAGGGAAACATTCAGTACTTC.

The V and J genes are TRBV6-2 or TRBV6-3 and TRBJ1-1, with D unresolved. This CDR3 has 14 amino acids. CDR1 is MNHEY and CDR2 is SVGEGT in the germline V gene. V was shortened by 3 bases and J by 4 bases, with 12 bases between the two germline ends. The CDR3 loop reads CASSYGGISTEAFF. The CDR3 bases are TGTGCCAGCAGTTATGGAGGCATTAGCACTGAAGCTTTCTTT.

The J gene is TRBJ2-3, the V gene TRBV20-1, with D perhaps TRBD1 or TRBD2 (6 bases each). Germline lookup yields CDR1 DFQATT and CDR2 SNEGSKA (reference sequence). The CDR3 totals 15 residues. Trimming pared 3 bases from V and 1 base from J, leaving 14 bases between. CDR3 bases: TGCAGTGCTAGCGGTGGGGGGCGCGGCACAGATACGCAGTATTTT. Encoded protein: CSASGGGRGTDTQYF.

This clonotype was counted a few times. The chain combines TRBV6-5 with TRBJ1-2, with 9 nucleotides matching TRBD1. The trim removed 2 bases at V and 3 bases at J, leaving 4 bases unmatched. The CDR3 is made up of 15 amino acids. Germline CDR1 and CDR2: MNHEY and SVGAGI. The CDR3 reads CASSYRTGAHYGYTF. DNA of the CDR3: TGTGCCAGCAGTTACCGGACAGGGGCGCACTATGGCTACACCTTC.

This clonotype was observed a handful of times. The chain couples TRBV6-2 or TRBV6-3 to TRBJ1-2, with no clear D. Looked up from germline, CDR1 is MNHEY and CDR2 is SVGEGT. Trimming cost V 8 bases and J 2 bases, with 21 bases left between them. The CDR3 contains 16 residues. The CDR3 DNA follows: TGTGCCAGCGCAATGTCAAGGGCTCAGACGAACTATGGCTACACCTTC. This sequence encodes CASAMSRAQTNYGYTF.

The table lists this clonotype with a few counts. V and J are TRBV7-2 and TRBJ2-5; D might be TRBD1 or TRBD2, each matching 6 bases. This CDR3 is built from 12 residues. Germline CDR1 reads SGHTA; CDR2 reads FQGNSA. Trimming removed 6 bases at V and 4 bases at J, with 9 bases between. In DNA, the CDR3 is TGTGCCAGCAGTTGGGGGGCAGAGACCCAGTACTTC. Translation gives CASSWGAETQYF.

This clonotype came up many times. The chain links TRBV7-6 to TRBJ2-6, with unresolved D. The germline V and J ends were trimmed by 6 bases and 4 bases, with 7 bases remaining between them. Germline lookup yields CDR1 SGHVS and CDR2 FNYEAQ. The CDR3 length is 13 residues. The CDR3 sequence: CASSIGGANVLTF. The CDR3 DNA sequence: TGTGCCAGCAGTATAGGCGGGGCCAACGTCCTGACTTTC.

With regard to this clonotype: Mismatch with germline at one junction end may stem from a read error. V usage is TRBV7-2 and J usage is TRBJ2-5, with D hard to call. Germline CDR1 reads SGHTA; CDR2 reads FQGNSA. The CDR3 is 14 amino acids. The CDR3 here is CASRSMHSVEAQYF. The DNA for the CDR3 is TGTGCCAGCAGAAGTATGCATTCGGTAGAGGCCCAGTACTTC.

This clonotype came up many times. The V gene is TRBV29-1, the J gene TRBJ1-1; 8 nucleotides match TRBD1. The CDR3 is made up of 13 amino acids. The germline V gene encodes CDR1 SQVTM and CDR2 ANQGSEA. J lost 1 base, V lost 4 bases, and 2 bases had no gene match. The CDR3 DNA sequence: TGCAGCGTTGCAGACAGGGGGAACACTGAAGCTTTCTTT. This gives the protein CSVADRGNTEAFF.

There are a few counts of this clonotype. The V call is TRBV7-3, the J call TRBJ2-1; 7 bases agree with TRBD2. Germline V CDR1 and CDR2: SGHTA, FQGTGA. Trimming cost V 5 bases and J 4 bases; bases outside gene matches: 8. The CDR3 has 15 residues. The CDR3 is CASSITSEPYNEQFF. DNA for the CDR3: TGTGCCAGCAGCATTACTAGCGAGCCTTACAATGAGCAGTTCTTC.

This clonotype was seen many times. The J gene is TRBJ2-4, the V gene TRBV11-2; possibly TRBD2 for D (5 bases). V lost 1 base and J lost 6, with 13 bases in between. Germline CDR1 and CDR2: SGHAT and FQNNGV. This CDR3 comprises 15 residues. Here the CDR3 DNA reads TGTGCCAGCAGCTTAGGACGGGGAAAAGGAAACATTCAGTACTTC. As protein: CASSLGRGKGNIQYF.